This TCR beta chain was retrieved from a study of OX40 agonist ivuxolimab in advanced cancers. In the study overall: Ivuxolimab was an agonistic, fully human IgG2 monoclonal antibody directed against OX40 (CD134), a costimulatory receptor. Peripheral TCRbeta sequencing aimed to test whether ivuxolimab altered TCR sequence diversity and caused clonal T-cell expansion. The dose-escalation cohort was approximately 83% male with a mean age of approximately 60 years, ranging from roughly 23 to 85. Of the roughly 52 dose-escalation patients, hepatocellular carcinoma was present in 19, melanoma in about 15, renal cell carcinoma in 9 and head and neck cancer in 9. Prior anti-PD-1, anti-PD-L1 or anti-CTLA-4 therapy was permitted, and approximately 40% of dose-escalation patients had received checkpoint inhibitors. Partial responses were achieved by three dose-escalation patients, of whom one had hepatocellular carcinoma and two had cutaneous melanoma. The paper describes the monotherapy dose-escalation part (N of about 52 patients) of the phase I trial of ivuxolimab. Intravenous ivuxolimab was administered to patients every 2 weeks at six dose levels: 0.01, 0.1, 0.3, 1.5, 3 and 10 mg/kg. What the research found in general, with its limitations: At doses of 0.1 to 3.0 mg/kg, clonal expansion of both CD4+ and CD8+ blood T cells was observed from baseline to week 6. The antigen specificity of the clonally expanded peripheral T cells was not determined. On average, CD8+ T cells showed more expanded clones than CD4+ T cells after ivuxolimab. In partial responders in the 0.1-3.0 mg/kg groups, normalized peripheral clonal expansion was found to be among the lowest, especially among CD8+ T cells. Low levels of normalized T-cell clonal expansion were also seen in some patients who did not respond.

With respect to this clone: The target of this receptor is not known. Base qualities are not at hand, and no much larger clone is one base apart.

Patients with autoimmune disease history or receiving systemic immunosuppression were excluded from the trial. Peripheral blood for TCR sequencing was drawn from every dose cohort at baseline, at cycle 4 day 1 and at cycle 7 day 1. The samples were drawn from a first-in-human, open-label, multicenter phase I dose-escalation trial of ivuxolimab. Adults with locally advanced or metastatic melanoma, renal cell, hepatocellular, or head and neck squamous cell carcinoma were enrolled in the trial. Before TCR sequencing, CD4+ T cells and CD8+ T cells from peripheral blood were sorted into separate populations. For sequencing of the TCRbeta CDR3 region, genomic DNA was extracted from the sorted cells. TCRbeta CDR3 regions were sequenced using the immunoSEQ Assay. Drawn from immuneACCESS, this table holds only the in-frame rearrangements with V and J called that TCRdb kept. Clones are partly lost; checked studies trace under half to an unresolved V gene and leave the rest unexplained. Across this sample there are some 80,000 clones, with about 93% seen only once. About a fifth of the sample is taken by the ten largest.

Sequencing was performed on CD4+ or CD8+ T cells sorted from blood, taken in a trial of the OX40 agonist ivuxolimab. The source is an adult with an advanced solid tumor such as melanoma, head and neck, liver or kidney cancer.

The nucleotide sequence is given as TGTGCCAGCGGTACAGGGTTGGCGAAATACGAGCAGTACTTC. This yields the protein CASGTGLAKYEQYF. The V and J segments used are TRBV27 and TRBJ2-7; a tentative D call is TRBD1 (6 bases match). The CDR3 holds 14 amino acids from the cysteine to the phenylalanine. The retained sequence is limited to the CDR3, 42 bases, with the frame set at the first base. Cut back by 8 bases and 4 bases, the V and J ends lie 18 bases apart. The germline V gene (reference sequence) supplies CDR1 MNHEY and CDR2 SMNVEV.